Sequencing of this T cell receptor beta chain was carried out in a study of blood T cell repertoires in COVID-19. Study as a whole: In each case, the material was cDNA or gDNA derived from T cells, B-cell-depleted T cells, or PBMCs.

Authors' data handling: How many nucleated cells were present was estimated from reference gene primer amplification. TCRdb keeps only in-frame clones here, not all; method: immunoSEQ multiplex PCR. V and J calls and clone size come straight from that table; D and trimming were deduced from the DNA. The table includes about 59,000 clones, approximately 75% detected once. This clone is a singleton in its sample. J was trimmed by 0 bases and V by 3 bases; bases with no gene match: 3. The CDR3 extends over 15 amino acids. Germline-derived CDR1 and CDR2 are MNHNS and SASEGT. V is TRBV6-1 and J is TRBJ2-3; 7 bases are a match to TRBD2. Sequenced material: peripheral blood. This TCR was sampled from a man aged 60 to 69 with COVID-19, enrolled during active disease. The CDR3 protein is CASSDDGGSTDTQYF. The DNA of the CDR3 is TGTGCCAGCAGTGACGACGGGGGGAGCACAGATACGCAGTATTTT.